This T cell receptor (beta chain) emerged from a study of beta chain features in type 1 diabetes. Study in general: Age, gender and cell yields were similar between patients and healthy donors. Examination spanned about 99 million sorted cells from all samples.

This CDR3 is 16 amino acids long. V trimming: 4 bases; J trimming: 5 bases; junction bases outside the gene matches: 6. Germline V gives CDR1 LGHNA, CDR2 YSLEER. Naive, central memory, regulatory and stem cell-like memory cells within the CD4+ compartment were sorted using CD45RO/CCR7/CD25/CD127/CD95/CD27. Reverse transcribing all isolated RNA meant expressed TCRB transcripts were sequenced. TCRdb's copy holds only in-frame clones and misses some; the assay was immunoSEQ multiplex PCR. This sample has 200,000 to 250,000 clones, with roughly 10% found just once. The material sequenced was central memory CD4+ T cells from blood. This TCR came from a man in his late teens or twenties in good health. V gene TRBV4-3 combines with J gene TRBJ2-3; 13 bases are shared with TRBD2. CDR3 sequence reads: CASSPGLAGAKDTQYF. CDR3 nucleotides: TGCGCCAGCAGCCCCGGACTAGCGGGAGCTAAAGATACGCAGTATTTT.